The 16 T cell receptor beta chains reported below all come from one sample, sequenced in a study of blood T cell repertoires in COVID-19. TCRdb's table, derived via immunoSEQ multiplex PCR, lists solely in-frame clones and lacks some. Of around 250,000 clones listed, around 80% are singletons. Sequenced input: PBMCs or T cells enriched from blood (not recorded which). These receptors were collected from a man under 40 with acute COVID-19.

As regards this clone: The same CDR3 is also encoded by other DNA sequences in this sample. The rearrangement joins TRBV12-3 or TRBV12-4 to TRBJ1-1, with D perhaps TRBD1 (5 bases). V shed 2 bases and J shed 5 bases, with 9 bases lying between them. The CDR3 covers 13 residues. The CDR3 DNA reads TGTGCCAGCAGTTTAAGGGGAGGGACTGAAGCTTTCTTT. Translated: CASSLRGGTEAFF.

The chain carries TRBV5-4 and TRBJ1-1; 9 nucleotides match TRBD1. Germline CDR1 and CDR2: SGHNT and YYREEE (reference sequence). J gave up 12 bases and V 2 bases, and 8 bases lay outside the gene matches. The CDR3 contains 13 residues. The CDR3 nucleotides are TGTGCCAGCAGCTTTGGACAGGGGAGGGAAACTTTCTTT. Amino acids: CASSFGQGRETFF.

The chain joins TRBV19 to TRBJ1-1, with TRBD1 as a possible D gene (6 bases). V dropped 2 bases and J dropped 0 bases, with 10 bases sitting between them. CDR1 LNHDA and CDR2 SQIVND come from the germline V gene (reference sequence). There are 15 residues in the CDR3. CDR3 loop: CASSIPGQMNTEAFF. DNA for the CDR3: TGTGCCAGTAGTATACCCGGACAGATGAACACTGAAGCTTTCTTT.

The chain links TRBV15 to TRBJ2-1; 8 bases match TRBD2. The junction had 5 bases not matched to a gene; V was cut back by 4 bases and J by 9 bases. Germline V gene sequence: CDR1 LNHNV, CDR2 YYDKDF (reference sequence). The CDR3 covers 13 residues. This chain's CDR3 is CATSTGLVAEQFF. CDR3 coding DNA: TGTGCCACCAGCACGGGACTAGTGGCTGAGCAGTTCTTC. Using reference TRBV15 and TRBJ2-1 for the parts outside the CDR3, the full variable domain is DAMVIQNPRYQVTQFGKPVTLSCSQTLNHNVMYWYQQKSSQAPKLLFHYYDKDFNNEADTPDNFQSRRPNTSFCFLDIRSPGLGDTAMYLCATSTGLVAEQFFGPGTRLTVL.

This rearrangement joins TRBV20-1 to TRBJ1-6; 8 bases match TRBD1. Germline loops: CDR1 DFQATT, CDR2 SNEGSKA (reference sequence). There are 12 residues in the CDR3. V lost 3 bases to trimming and J lost 9 bases; unmatched junction nucleotides: 1. CDR3 bases: TGCAGTGCTAGTGGACAGGGTTCACCCCTCCACTTT. It specifies CSASGQGSPLHF.

The chain uses TRBV28 and TRBJ2-3; the D gene is possibly TRBD2 (6 bases). Trimming stripped 5 bases from V and 0 bases from J, with 12 bases between. Per germline, CDR1 MDHEN and CDR2 SYDVKM. The CDR3 has 15 amino acids. The CDR3 region is CASSPGGESTDTQYF. CDR3 nucleotides: TGTGCCAGCAGTCCAGGCGGGGAAAGCACAGATACGCAGTATTTT.

The chain carries TRBV18 and TRBJ1-2; D not resolved. V gave up 5 bases and J gave up 8 bases, with 18 bases separating them. CDR1 and CDR2 from the germline V gene are KGHSH and LQKENI. The CDR3 is made up of 14 amino acids. The CDR3 loop is CASSDKRAPMGYTF. CDR3 bases: TGTGCCAGCTCAGATAAGAGGGCCCCAATGGGCTACACCTTC.

This clone was found once. The conserved closing phenylalanine or tryptophan is absent in this CDR3, likely reflecting a read error. The chain carries TRBV5-8 and TRBJ1-2, with 7 bases lining up with TRBD1. The germline V gene has CDR1 SGHTS and CDR2 YDEGEE. V shed 3 bases, J shed 7 bases, and the junction held 9 bases outside the gene matches. The CDR3 extends over 14 amino acids. CDR3 bases: TGTGCCAGCAGCTCATACAGGGGTCGGGGTGGCTACACCGTC. This codes for CASSSYRGRGGYTV.

This rearrangement joins TRBV19 to TRBJ1-5; 12 positions match TRBD1. The trim removed 6 bases at V and 2 bases at J, leaving 11 bases unmatched. The germline gives CDR1 LNHDA, CDR2 SQIVND (reference sequence). There are 18 residues in the CDR3. CDR3 DNA sequence: TGTGCCAGTAGAAGCGGGACAGGGGGCCTCCGAGGCAATCAGCCCCAGCATTTT. Its protein is CASRSGTGGLRGNQPQHF.

The chain recombines TRBV10-3 with TRBJ2-5, with a weak D call TRBD1 (5 bases). This CDR3 has 13 residues. The V gene's germline CDR1 is ENHRY and CDR2 SYGVKD. V lost 2 bases and J lost 3, with 7 bases in between. This CDR3 is CAISEQGEETQYF. The CDR3 DNA reads as TGTGCCATCAGTGAGCAGGGCGAAGAGACCCAGTACTTC.

The CDR3 bases are TGTGCCAGCAGTGGAGGGACAGGGGGCACAGATACGCAGTATTTT. Translated: CASSGGTGGTDTQYF. V is TRBV2 and J is TRBJ2-3; TRBD1 agrees at 10 bases. CDR1 and CDR2 (germline): SNHLY, FYNNEI. This CDR3 region has 15 residues. V was clipped by 4 bases and J by 1 base; unmatched bases: 2.

The chain recombines TRBV27 with TRBJ1-2; 12 nucleotides agree with TRBD1. With V trimmed by 8 bases and J by 5 bases, 15 bases remained unmatched. The V gene's germline CDR1 is MNHEY and CDR2 SMNVEV (reference sequence). This CDR3 has 17 residues. Here the CDR3 DNA reads TGTGCCAGCTCCTCCACCGGGACAGGGGGCCTTCGGTATGGCTACACCTTC. This translates into CASSSTGTGGLRYGYTF.

A few counts support this clone. This rearrangement joins TRBV6-6 to TRBJ1-1; maybe TRBD1 (6 bases). Between the trimmed V and J ends, which lost 7 bases and 2 bases, there was a span of 17 bases. This CDR3 has 15 amino acids. Germline V gene lookup returns CDR1 MNHNY and CDR2 SVGAGI (reference sequence). CDR3 nucleotides: TGTGCCAGCATCCTCTGGGAAGGGGGAAACACTGAAGCTTTCTTT. Amino acids: CASILWEGGNTEAFF.

The chain uses TRBV11-2 and TRBJ2-4, with D perhaps matching TRBD1 (5 bases). Germline V gene data show CDR1 as SGHAT and CDR2 as FQNNGV. The CDR3 contains 13 residues. V was cut by 5 bases and J by 2 bases, with 7 bases left in between. The CDR3 sequence is CASSQGTKNIQYF. In DNA, the CDR3 is TGTGCCAGCAGCCAGGGAACCAAAAACATTCAGTACTTC.

The rearrangement uses TRBV19 and TRBJ2-6, with 11 bases identical to TRBD2. Germline-derived CDR1 and CDR2 are LNHDA and SQIVND (reference sequence). The CDR3 is 17 residues long. V was clipped by 6 bases and J by 4 bases; unmatched bases: 8. The CDR3 loop is CASRRVAGGQGANVLTF. In DNA form, the CDR3 reads TGTGCCAGTAGGAGGGTAGCGGGGGGGCAAGGGGCCAACGTCCTGACTTTC.

The chain employs TRBV24-1 and TRBJ1-1; tentative D call: TRBD1 (5 bases). This CDR3 is 16 amino acids long. Trimming shortened V by 2 bases and J by 4 bases, and 16 bases separated the two germline ends. Germline CDR1 and CDR2: KGHDR and SFDVKD. The CDR3 loop reads CATSDSQGLTGTEAFF. The CDR3 nucleotides read TGTGCCACCAGTGATTCTCAGGGTTTGACGGGCACTGAAGCTTTCTTT.